The entry below describes one T cell receptor (beta chain). No antigen is known for it. The source of the sample is a study of T cell responses to AZD1222 COVID-19 vaccine. General observations from the study: Repertoire samples came only from after the peak T cell response. Close to half of all spike-specific TCRs reportedly target regions of the variants that are unmutated.

Sequencing was performed with immunoSEQ multiplex PCR; in TCRdb, only in-frame clones are kept and a portion is missing. Altogether 90,000 to 130,000 clones are present, less than 95% being singletons, with the ten largest covering around 2.8%. V was pared by 1 base and J by 7 bases, with 1 base between. The CDR3 runs 9 residues. Germline CDR1 SQVTM, CDR2 ANQGSEA. The TCR comes from an adult who received the AZD1222 COVID-19 vaccine. The sample in question was peripheral blood, obtained 28 days after the second AZD1222 dose. J is TRBJ1-2 and V is TRBV29-1, with D hard to call. The CDR3 DNA sequence: TGCAGCGTTGAAGTTGGCTACACCTTC. It translates to CSVEVGYTF.